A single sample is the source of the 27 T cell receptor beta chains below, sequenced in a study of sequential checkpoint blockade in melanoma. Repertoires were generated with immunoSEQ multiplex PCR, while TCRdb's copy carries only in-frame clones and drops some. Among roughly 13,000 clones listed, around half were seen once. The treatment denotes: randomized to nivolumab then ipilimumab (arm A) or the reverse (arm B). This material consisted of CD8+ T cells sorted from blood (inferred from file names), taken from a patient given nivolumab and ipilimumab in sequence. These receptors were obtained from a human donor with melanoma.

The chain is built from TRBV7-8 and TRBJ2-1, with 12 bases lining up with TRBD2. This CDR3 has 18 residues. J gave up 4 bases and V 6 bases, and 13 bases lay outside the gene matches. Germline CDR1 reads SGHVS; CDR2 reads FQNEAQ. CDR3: CASSPHSGTSGFYNEQFF. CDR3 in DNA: TGTGCCAGCAGTCCTCACTCCGGGACTAGCGGGTTTTACAATGAGCAGTTCTTC. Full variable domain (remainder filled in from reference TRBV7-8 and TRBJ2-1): GAGVSQSPRYKVAKRGQDVALRCDPISGHVSLFWYQQALGQGPEFLTYFQNEAQLDKSGLPSDRFFAERPEGSVSTLKIQRTQQEDSAVYLCASSPHSGTSGFYNEQFFGPGTRLTVL.

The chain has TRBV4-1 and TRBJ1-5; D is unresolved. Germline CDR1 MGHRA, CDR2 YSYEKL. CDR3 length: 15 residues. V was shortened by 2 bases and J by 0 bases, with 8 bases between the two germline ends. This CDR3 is CASSQSPVSNQPQHF. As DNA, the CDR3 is TGCGCCAGCAGCCAAAGCCCCGTTAGCAATCAGCCCCAGCATTTT.

The CDR3 here is CASSPGQDPYEQYF. The CDR3 nucleotides are TGCGCCAGCAGCCCTGGACAGGATCCCTACGAGCAGTACTTC. The chain links TRBV4-1 to TRBJ2-7, with 7 bases aligning to TRBD1. V was clipped by 4 bases and J by 2 bases; unmatched bases: 5. This CDR3 region has 14 residues. Per the germline V gene, CDR1 is MGHRA and CDR2 is YSYEKL.

The CDR3 loop reads CASSLLGVGGQSYEQYF. The CDR3 coding sequence is TGTGCCAGCAGCTTATTGGGGGTGGGGGGGCAATCCTACGAGCAGTACTTC. This sequence joins TRBV11-2 and TRBJ2-7; D possibly corresponds to TRBD2 (7 bases). Trimming left V 2 bases short and J 1 base short, with 18 bases between. The CDR3 spans 17 residues. The V gene's germline CDR1 is SGHAT and CDR2 FQNNGV.

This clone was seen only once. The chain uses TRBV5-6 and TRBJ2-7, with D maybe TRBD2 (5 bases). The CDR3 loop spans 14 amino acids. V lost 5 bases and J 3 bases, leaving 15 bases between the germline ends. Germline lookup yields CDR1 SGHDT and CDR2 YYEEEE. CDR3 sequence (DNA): TGTGCCAGCAGTCACGAGCACCGGGACTACGAGCAGTACTTC. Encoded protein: CASSHEHRDYEQYF. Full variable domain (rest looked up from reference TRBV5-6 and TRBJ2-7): DAGVTQSPTHLIKTRGQQVTLRCSPKSGHDTVSWYQQALGQGPQFIFQYYEEEERQRGNFPDRFSGHQFPNYSSELNVNALLLGDSALYLCASSHEHRDYEQYFGPGTRLTVT.

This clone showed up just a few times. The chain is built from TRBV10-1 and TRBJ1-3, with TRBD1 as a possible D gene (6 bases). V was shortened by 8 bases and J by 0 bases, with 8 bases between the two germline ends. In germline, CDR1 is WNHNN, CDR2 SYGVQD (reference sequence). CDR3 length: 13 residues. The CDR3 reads CASGTTSGNTIYF. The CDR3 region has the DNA TGCGCCAGCGGGACAACCTCTGGAAACACCATATATTTT.

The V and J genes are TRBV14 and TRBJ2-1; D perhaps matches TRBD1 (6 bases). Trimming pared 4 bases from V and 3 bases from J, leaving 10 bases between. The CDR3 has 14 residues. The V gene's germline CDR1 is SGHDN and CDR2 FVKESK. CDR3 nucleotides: TGTGCCAGCAGCCCCAGGGACATCTACAATGAGCAGTTCTTC. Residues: CASSPRDIYNEQFF.

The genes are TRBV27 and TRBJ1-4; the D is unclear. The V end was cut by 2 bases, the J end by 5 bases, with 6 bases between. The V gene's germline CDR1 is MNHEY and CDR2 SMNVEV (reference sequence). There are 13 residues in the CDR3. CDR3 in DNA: TGTGCCAGCAGTTTACAGTGGAATGAAAAACTGTTTTTT. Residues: CASSLQWNEKLFF. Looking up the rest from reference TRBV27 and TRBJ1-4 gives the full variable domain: EAQVTQNPRYLITVTGKKLTVTCSQNMNHEYMSWYRQDPGLGLRQIYYSMNVEVTDKGDVPEGYKVSRKEKRNFPLILESPSPNQTSLYFCASSLQWNEKLFFGSGTQLSVL.

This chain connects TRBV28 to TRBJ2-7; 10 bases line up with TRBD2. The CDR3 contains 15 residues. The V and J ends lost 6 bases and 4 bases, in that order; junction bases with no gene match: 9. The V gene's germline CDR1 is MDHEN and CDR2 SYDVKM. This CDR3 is CASRYLAGDLYEQYF. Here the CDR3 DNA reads TGTGCCAGCAGATACCTAGCGGGAGATTTGTACGAGCAGTACTTC.

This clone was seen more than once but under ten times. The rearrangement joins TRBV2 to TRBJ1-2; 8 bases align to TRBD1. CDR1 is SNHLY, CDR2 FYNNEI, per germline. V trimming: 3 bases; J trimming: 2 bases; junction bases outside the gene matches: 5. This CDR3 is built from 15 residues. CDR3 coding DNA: TGTGCCAGCAGTGACCCCGGGACAGGCAACTATGGCTACACCTTC. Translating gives CASSDPGTGNYGYTF.

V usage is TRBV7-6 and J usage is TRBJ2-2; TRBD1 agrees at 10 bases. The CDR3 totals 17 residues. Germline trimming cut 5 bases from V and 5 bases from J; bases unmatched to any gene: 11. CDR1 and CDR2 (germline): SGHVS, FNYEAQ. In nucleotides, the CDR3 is TGTGCCAGCAGCCCAGGGGTCTTGGACAGGGGGACCGGGGAGCTGTTTTTT. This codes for CASSPGVLDRGTGELFF. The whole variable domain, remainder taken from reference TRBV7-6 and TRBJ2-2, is GAGVSQSPRYKVTKRGQDVALRCDPISGHVSLYWYRQALGQGPEFLTYFNYEAQQDKSGLPNDRFSAERPEGSISTLTIQRTEQRDSAMYRCASSPGVLDRGTGELFFGEGSRLTVL.

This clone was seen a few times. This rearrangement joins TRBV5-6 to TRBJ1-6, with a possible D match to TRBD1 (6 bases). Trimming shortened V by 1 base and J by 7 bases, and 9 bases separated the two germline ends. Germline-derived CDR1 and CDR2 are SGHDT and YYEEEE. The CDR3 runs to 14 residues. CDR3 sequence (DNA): TGTGCCAGCAGCTTGTTAACAGGGAATTCACCCCTCCACTTT. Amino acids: CASSLLTGNSPLHF.

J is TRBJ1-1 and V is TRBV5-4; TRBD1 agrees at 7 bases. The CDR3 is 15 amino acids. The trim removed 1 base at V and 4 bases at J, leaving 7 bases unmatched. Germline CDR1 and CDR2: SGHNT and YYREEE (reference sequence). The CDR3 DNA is TGTGCCAGCAGCTTGTGGCTGACAGGGCGCACTGAAGCTTTCTTT. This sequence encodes CASSLWLTGRTEAFF.

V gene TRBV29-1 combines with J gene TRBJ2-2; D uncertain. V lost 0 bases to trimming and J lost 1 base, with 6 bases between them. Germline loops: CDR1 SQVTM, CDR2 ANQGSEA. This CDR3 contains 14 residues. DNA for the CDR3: TGCAGCGTTGAAGACCCAGGGAACACCGGGGAGCTGTTTTTT. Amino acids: CSVEDPGNTGELFF.

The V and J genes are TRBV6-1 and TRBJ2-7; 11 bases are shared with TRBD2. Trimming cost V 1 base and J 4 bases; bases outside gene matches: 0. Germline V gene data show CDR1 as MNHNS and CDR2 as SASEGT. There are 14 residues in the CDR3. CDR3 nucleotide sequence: TGTGCCAGCAGTGAAGGACTAGCGGGATACGAGCAGTACTTC. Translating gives CASSEGLAGYEQYF.

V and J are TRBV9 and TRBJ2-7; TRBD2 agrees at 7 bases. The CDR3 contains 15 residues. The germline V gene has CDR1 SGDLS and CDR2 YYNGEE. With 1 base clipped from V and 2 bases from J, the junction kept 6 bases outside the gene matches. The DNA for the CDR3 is TGTGCCAGCAGCGTAAGGGAGGGAAGCCCCTACGAGCAGTACTTC. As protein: CASSVREGSPYEQYF.

As DNA, the CDR3 is TGTGCCACCGCTTACGCGGATGAGCAGTTCTTC. This codes for CATAYADEQFF. The V call is TRBV28, the J call TRBJ2-1; D remains unclear. V lost 10 bases to trimming and J lost 8 bases, with 12 bases between them. This CDR3 is 11 amino acids long. Germline V gene sequence: CDR1 MDHEN, CDR2 SYDVKM.

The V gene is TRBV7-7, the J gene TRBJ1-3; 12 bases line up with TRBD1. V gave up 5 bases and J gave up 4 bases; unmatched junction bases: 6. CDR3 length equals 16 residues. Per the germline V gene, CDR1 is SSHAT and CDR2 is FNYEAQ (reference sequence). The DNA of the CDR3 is TGTGCCAGCAGCCAGGGGACAGGGGGCGCGGGAAACACCATATATTTT. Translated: CASSQGTGGAGNTIYF.

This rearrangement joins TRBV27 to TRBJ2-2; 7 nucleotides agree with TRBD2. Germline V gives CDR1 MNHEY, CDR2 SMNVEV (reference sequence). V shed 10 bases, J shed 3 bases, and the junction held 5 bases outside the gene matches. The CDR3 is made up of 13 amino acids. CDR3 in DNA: TGTGCCACCGGGAGGACATACACCGGGGAGCTGTTTTTT. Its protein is CATGRTYTGELFF.

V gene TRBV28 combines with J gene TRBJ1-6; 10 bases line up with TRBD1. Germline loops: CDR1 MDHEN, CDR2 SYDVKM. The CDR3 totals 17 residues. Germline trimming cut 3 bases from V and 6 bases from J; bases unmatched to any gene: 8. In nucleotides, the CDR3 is TGTGCCAGCAGTTTCCTTTGGACAGGGGGAGGTAATTCACCCCTCCACTTT. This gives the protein CASSFLWTGGGNSPLHF. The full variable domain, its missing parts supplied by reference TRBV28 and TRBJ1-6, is DVKVTQSSRYLVKRTGEKVFLECVQDMDHENMFWYRQDPGLGLRLIYFSYDVKMKEKGDIPEGYSVSREKKERFSLILESASTNQTSMYLCASSFLWTGGGNSPLHFGNGTRLTVT.

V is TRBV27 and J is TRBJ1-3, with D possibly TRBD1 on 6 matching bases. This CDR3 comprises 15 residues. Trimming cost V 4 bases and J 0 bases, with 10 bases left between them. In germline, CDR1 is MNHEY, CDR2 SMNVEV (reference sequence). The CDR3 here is CASSSRGASGNTIYF. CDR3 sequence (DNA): TGTGCCAGCAGTTCCAGGGGAGCCTCTGGAAACACCATATATTTT.

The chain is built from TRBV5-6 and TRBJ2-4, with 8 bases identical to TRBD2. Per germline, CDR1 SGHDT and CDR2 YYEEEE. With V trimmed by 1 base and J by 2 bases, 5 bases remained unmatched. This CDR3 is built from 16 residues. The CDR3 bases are TGTGCCAGCAGCTTGTATCCGGGAGGGTCCAAAAACATTCAGTACTTC. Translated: CASSLYPGGSKNIQYF.

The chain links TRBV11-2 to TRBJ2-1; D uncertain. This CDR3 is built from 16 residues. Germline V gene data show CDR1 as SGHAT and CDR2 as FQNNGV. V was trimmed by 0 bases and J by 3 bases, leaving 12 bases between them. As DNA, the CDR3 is TGTGCCAGCAGCTTAGACGGAGCAGTTTACTACAATGAGCAGTTCTTC. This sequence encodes CASSLDGAVYYNEQFF. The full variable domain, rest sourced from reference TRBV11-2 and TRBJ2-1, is EAGVAQSPRYKIIEKRQSVAFWCNPISGHATLYWYQQILGQGPKLLIQFQNNGVVDDSQLPKDRFSAERLKGVDSTLKIQPAKLEDSAVYLCASSLDGAVYYNEQFFGPGTRLTVL.

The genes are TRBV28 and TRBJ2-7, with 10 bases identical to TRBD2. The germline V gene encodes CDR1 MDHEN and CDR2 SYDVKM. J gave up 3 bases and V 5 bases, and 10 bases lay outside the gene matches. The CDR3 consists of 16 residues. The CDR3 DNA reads TGTGCCAGCAGTCGACCTCTAGCGGGGGAACGCTACGAGCAGTACTTC. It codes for CASSRPLAGERYEQYF.

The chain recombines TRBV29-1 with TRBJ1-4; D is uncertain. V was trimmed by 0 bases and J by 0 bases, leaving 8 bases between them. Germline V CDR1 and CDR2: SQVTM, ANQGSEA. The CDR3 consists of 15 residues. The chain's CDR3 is CSVEDYRSTNEKLFF. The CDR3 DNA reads TGCAGCGTTGAAGATTACAGATCAACTAATGAAAAACTGTTTTTT.

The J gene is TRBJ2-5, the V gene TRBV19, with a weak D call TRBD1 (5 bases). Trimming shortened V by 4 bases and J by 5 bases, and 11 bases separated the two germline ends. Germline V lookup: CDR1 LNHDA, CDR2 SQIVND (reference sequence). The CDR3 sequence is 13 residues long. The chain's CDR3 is CASSTRGYETQYF. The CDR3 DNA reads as TGTGCCAGTAGTACAAGGGGATATGAGACCCAGTACTTC.

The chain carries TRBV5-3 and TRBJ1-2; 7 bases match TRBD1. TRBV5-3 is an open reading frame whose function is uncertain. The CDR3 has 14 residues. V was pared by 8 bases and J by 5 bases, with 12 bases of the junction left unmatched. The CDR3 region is CASSLTGTEYGYTF. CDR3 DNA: TGTGCCAGCAGCCTTACCGGGACAGAGTATGGCTACACCTTC.